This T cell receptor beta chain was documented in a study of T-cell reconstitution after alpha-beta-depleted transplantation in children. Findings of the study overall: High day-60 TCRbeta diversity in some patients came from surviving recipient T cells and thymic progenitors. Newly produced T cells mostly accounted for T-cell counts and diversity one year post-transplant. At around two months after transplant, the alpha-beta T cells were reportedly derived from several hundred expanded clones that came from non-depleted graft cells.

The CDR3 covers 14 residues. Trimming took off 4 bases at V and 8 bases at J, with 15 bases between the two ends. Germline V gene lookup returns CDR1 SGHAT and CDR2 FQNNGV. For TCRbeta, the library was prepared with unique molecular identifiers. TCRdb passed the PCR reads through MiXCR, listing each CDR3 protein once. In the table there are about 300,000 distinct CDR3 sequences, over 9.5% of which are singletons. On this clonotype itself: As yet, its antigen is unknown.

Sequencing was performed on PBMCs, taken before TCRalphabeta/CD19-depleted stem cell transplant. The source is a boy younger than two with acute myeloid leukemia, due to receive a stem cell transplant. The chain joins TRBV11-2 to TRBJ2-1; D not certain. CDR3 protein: CASSYLTAPDEQFF. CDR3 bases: TGTGCCAGCAGCTACCTGACGGCCCCAGATGAGCAGTTCTTC.